The sequence of this T cell receptor beta chain was determined in a study of cytomegalovirus exposure and HLA in healthy donors. The CDR3 spans 17 residues. Trimming cost V 1 base and J 1 base; bases outside gene matches: 2. Germline V gene data show CDR1 as KGHSH and CDR2 as LQKENI. Vbeta (60) and Jbeta (13) primers were used in the PCR. Clones were sequenced by immunoSEQ multiplex PCR, and TCRdb holds only the in-frame ones, with some missing. Here the sample spans approximately 65,000 clones, 65% to 80% being singletons. This TCR was sampled from a man aged 40-49 years in good health and CMV-seropositive. This chain joins TRBV18 and TRBJ2-7; 15 bases agree with TRBD2. The sequencing sample was made of PBMCs. The CDR3 coding sequence is TGTGCCAGCTCACCACGGGGACTAGCGGGGGGATCCTACGAGCAGTACTTC. This codes for CASSPRGLAGGSYEQYF.